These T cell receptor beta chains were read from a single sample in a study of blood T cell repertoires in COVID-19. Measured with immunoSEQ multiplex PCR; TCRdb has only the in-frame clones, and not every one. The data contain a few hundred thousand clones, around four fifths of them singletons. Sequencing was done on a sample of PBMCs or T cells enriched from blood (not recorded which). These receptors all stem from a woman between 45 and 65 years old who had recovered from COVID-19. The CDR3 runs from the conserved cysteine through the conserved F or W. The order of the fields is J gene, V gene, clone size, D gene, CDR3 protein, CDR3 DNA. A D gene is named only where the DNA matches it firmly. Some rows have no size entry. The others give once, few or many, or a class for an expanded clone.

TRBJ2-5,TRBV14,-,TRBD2,CASSLTGLAIAETQYF,TGTGCCAGCAGCTTGACGGGACTAGCAATCGCAGAGACCCAGTACTTC
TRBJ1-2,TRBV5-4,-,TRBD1,CASSLAGGLGYGYTF,TGTGCCAGCAGCTTGGCAGGGGGCTTAGGCTATGGCTACACCTTC
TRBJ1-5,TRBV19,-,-,CASRETGGGNQPQHF,TGTGCCAGTAGGGAGACAGGCGGGGGAAATCAGCCCCAGCATTTT
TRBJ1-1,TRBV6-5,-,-,CASSSQRGMNTEAFF,TGTGCCAGCAGTTCCCAACGGGGTATGAACACTGAAGCTTTCTTT
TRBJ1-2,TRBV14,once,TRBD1,CASSQAGTAVSHGYTF,TGTGCCAGCAGCCAGGCCGGGACAGCTGTAAGTCATGGCTACACCTTC
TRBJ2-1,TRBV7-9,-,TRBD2,CASSYISGINFNEQFF,TGTGCCAGCAGCTACATCAGCGGGATCAATTTCAATGAGCAGTTCTTC
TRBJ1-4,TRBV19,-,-,CASSPRLQGAIEKLFF,TGTGCCAGTAGTCCTAGACTGCAAGGGGCCATCGAAAAACTGTTTTTT
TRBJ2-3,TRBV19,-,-,CASSIERSISTDTQYF,TGTGCCAGTAGTATAGAGCGCTCCATTAGCACAGATACGCAGTATTTT
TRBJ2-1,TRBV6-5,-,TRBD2,CASSYPSGTYNEQFF,TGTGCCAGCAGTTACCCTAGCGGGACTTACAATGAGCAGTTCTTC
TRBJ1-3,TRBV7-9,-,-,CASSLVWQTGNTIYF,TGTGCCAGCAGCTTAGTGTGGCAAACTGGAAACACCATATATTTT
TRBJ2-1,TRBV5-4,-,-,CASSLDLYSYNEQFF,TGTGCCAGCAGCCTGGACTTGTACTCCTACAATGAGCAGTTCTTC
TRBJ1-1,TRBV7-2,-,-,CASSLSGPGGTEAFF,TGTGCCAGCAGCTTATCTGGGCCCGGGGGCACTGAAGCTTTCTTT
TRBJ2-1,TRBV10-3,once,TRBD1,CAIRQGADNEQFF,TGTGCCATCAGGCAGGGGGCGGACAATGAGCAGTTCTTC
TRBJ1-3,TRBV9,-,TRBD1,CASSVAGTGLRSGNTIYF,TGTGCCAGCAGCGTAGCGGGGACAGGGCTACGCTCTGGAAACACCATATATTTT
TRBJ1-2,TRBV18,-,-,CASSPATGYGYTF,TGTGCCAGCTCACCAGCGACGGGATATGGCTACACCTTC
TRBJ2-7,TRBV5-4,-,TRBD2,CASSGGTSGIIYEQYF,TGTGCCAGCAGCGGCGGGACTAGCGGGATTATTTACGAGCAGTACTTC
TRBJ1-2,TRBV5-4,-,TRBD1,CASRLRDREQDGYTF,TGTGCCAGCAGATTGAGGGACAGGGAGCAAGATGGCTACACCTTC
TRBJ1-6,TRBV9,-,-,CASSVGLGGTNSPLHF,TGTGCCAGCAGCGTCGGTCTGGGAGGGACTAATTCACCCCTCCACTTT
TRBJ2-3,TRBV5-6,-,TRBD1,CASSSHRGADTQYF,TGTGCCAGCAGCTCGCACAGGGGGGCAGATACGCAGTATTTT
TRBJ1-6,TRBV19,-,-,CASSSVEGFSSPLHF,TGTGCCAGTAGTTCCGTCGAGGGTTTTTCTTCACCCCTCCACTTT
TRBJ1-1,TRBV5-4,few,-,CASSATIQNMNTEAFF,TGTGCCAGCAGCGCGACGATACAGAACATGAACACTGAAGCTTTCTTT
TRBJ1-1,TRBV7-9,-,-,CASSRDGGSVEAFF,TGTGCCAGCTCCCGTGACGGAGGATCTGTTGAAGCTTTCTTT
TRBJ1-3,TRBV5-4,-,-,CASSLQGSGNTIYF,TGTGCCAGCAGCTTACAGGGCTCTGGAAACACCATATATTTT
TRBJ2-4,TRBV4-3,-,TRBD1,CASSQDRGPDIQYF,TGCGCCAGCAGCCAGGACAGGGGGCCGGACATTCAGTACTTC
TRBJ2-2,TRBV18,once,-,CASSRPTGELFF,TGTGCCAGCTCACGGCCCACCGGGGAGCTGTTTTTT
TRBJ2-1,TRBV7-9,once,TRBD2,CASSFSGTSGRPVNEQFF,TGTGCCAGCAGCTTCTCCGGGACTAGCGGGAGGCCGGTCAATGAGCAGTTCTTC
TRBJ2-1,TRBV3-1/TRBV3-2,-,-,CASSLRRLNNEQFF,TGTGCCAGCAGCCTTCGAAGACTAAACAATGAGCAGTTCTTC
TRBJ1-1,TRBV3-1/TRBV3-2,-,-,CASSHGWAYTEAFF,TGTGCCAGCAGCCATGGTTGGGCGTACACTGAAGCTTTCTTT
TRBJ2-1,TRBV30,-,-,CAWRVFSVDNEQFF,TGTGCCTGGAGAGTCTTTAGCGTCGACAATGAGCAGTTCTTC
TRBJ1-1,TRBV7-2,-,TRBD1,CASMRDRENTEAFF,TGTGCCAGCATGCGGGACAGGGAAAACACTGAAGCTTTCTTT
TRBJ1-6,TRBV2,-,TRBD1,CASRADRSSYNSPLHF,TGTGCCAGCAGGGCGGACAGGAGCTCCTATAATTCACCCCTCCACTTT
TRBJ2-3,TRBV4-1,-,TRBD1,CASSPGTGGTDTQYF,TGCGCCAGCAGCCCCGGGACAGGGGGCACAGATACGCAGTATTTT
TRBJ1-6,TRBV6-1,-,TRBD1,CASSDNLHQTGTYSPLHF,TGTGCCAGCAGTGACAACCTACATCAGACAGGGACCTATTCACCCCTCCACTTT
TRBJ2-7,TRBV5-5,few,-,CASSLVAATQFLEQYF,TGTGCCAGCAGCTTGGTCGCGGCCACCCAATTCTTAGAGCAGTACTTC
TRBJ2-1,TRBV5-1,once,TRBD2,CASSSDGTSFDEQFF,TGCGCCAGCAGCTCCGACGGGACTAGTTTTGATGAGCAGTTCTTC
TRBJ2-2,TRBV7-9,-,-,CASSLRGAAGELFF,TGTGCCAGCAGCCTCCGGGGGGCCGCCGGGGAGCTGTTTTTT
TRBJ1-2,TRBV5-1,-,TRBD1,CASSFEAGGSNYGYTF,TGCGCCAGCAGCTTCGAGGCAGGGGGCTCTAACTATGGCTACACCTTC
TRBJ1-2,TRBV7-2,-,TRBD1,CASSLSGGYGYGYTF,TGTGCCAGCAGCTTATCAGGGGGCTATGGCTATGGCTACACCTTC